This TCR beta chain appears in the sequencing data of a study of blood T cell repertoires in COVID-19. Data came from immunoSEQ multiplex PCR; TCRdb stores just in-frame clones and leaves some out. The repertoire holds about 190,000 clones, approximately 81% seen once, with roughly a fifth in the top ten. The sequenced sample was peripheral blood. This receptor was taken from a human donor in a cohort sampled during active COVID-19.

CDR3 sequence reads: CASRGTGGGNQPQHF. The CDR3 DNA sequence: TGTGCCAGTAGGGGGACAGGGGGCGGCAATCAGCCCCAGCATTTT. The chain recombines TRBV19 with TRBJ1-5; 12 nucleotides line up with TRBD1. Unmatched junction bases numbered 2, after V lost 6 bases and J lost 2 bases. Germline CDR1 reads LNHDA; CDR2 reads SQIVND (reference sequence). The CDR3 contains 15 residues.